This TCR beta chain is drawn from a study of shared clonotypes between healthy human individuals. The protocol was immunoSEQ multiplex PCR, while the TCRdb copy is restricted to in-frame clones and leaves out a portion. The sample lists over a million clones; roughly 97% were seen once. The CDR3 has 12 residues. With V trimmed by 5 bases and J by 7 bases, 2 bases remained unmatched. Germline V gene lookup returns CDR1 SGHNT and CDR2 YENEEA. The V and J genes are TRBV11-3 and TRBJ2-4; 7 bases are a match to TRBD1. The sample taken for sequencing was naive CD4+ T cells sorted from blood. Stated subset: CD45RA+ positively selected. The origin of this receptor is a young man in good health. CDR3 DNA: TGTGCCAGCAGCCGAGGGGGCAACATTCAGTACTTC. This sequence encodes CASSRGGNIQYF.